Reported below is one T cell receptor (beta chain). Its antigen is unidentified. These data belong to a study of CXCR3-negative and CXCR3-positive naive CD8 T cells. For the study at large: Sequencing yielded approximately 150 million TRB reads, roughly 1.5 +/- 0.3 million per library. Study findings and constraints: The study found more hydrophobic TRB CDR3s in CXCR3-positive naive cells than in CXCR3-negative naive cells. Freshly isolated PBMCs were used in most assays, given partial CXCR3 loss after freezing. No difference in surface CD5 was seen between naive subsets, and TCR strength was inferred from TRB CDR3 properties. Both naive subsets, CXCR3-negative and CXCR3-positive, displayed similar TRBV-TRBJ usage, unlike memory cells.

Germline V lookup: CDR1 MDHEN, CDR2 SYDVKM. The CDR3 is 19 amino acids. Preparation of TRB cDNA libraries relied on 5' RACE carrying UMI labels. TCRdb re-called the 5' RACE reads and catalogs CDR3 proteins one per entry, DNA excluded. Found here are roughly 130,000 distinct CDR3 sequences; the top ten clones hold 0.59%. The sequenced sample consisted of naive CXCR3+ CD8+ T cells from blood. As for subset: CD45RO-CCR7+CD27+CD95- naive CD8+ T cells expressing CXCR3 (TNR3+). The clonotype originates from a human donor in good health. Some clones in this sample may be carry-over from other donors' samples. The rearrangement links TRBV28 to TRBJ2-2; the D call from TCRdb, TRBD2, cannot be confirmed without DNA. The CDR3 reads CASRPEASGLTQPTGELFF.